This T cell receptor beta chain was obtained from a study of control samples from healthy donors and cancer patients. CDR3 length: 17 residues. Germline CDR1 is MGHRA and CDR2 is YSYEKL. V dropped 2 bases and J dropped 0 bases, with 14 bases sitting between them. Clones were read by immunoSEQ multiplex PCR, and TCRdb kept only the in-frame ones, dropping some. The sample includes some 130,000 clones, over 80% of them seen just once. The sample taken for sequencing was blood. The TCR sequence derives from a woman aged 45 to 65 in good health. The V call is TRBV4-1, the J call TRBJ1-3, with D maybe TRBD1 (6 bases). CDR3 nucleotide sequence: TGCGCCAGCAGCCAAATCCAGGGGCGTCTCTCTGGAAACACCATATATTTT. It codes for CASSQIQGRLSGNTIYF.